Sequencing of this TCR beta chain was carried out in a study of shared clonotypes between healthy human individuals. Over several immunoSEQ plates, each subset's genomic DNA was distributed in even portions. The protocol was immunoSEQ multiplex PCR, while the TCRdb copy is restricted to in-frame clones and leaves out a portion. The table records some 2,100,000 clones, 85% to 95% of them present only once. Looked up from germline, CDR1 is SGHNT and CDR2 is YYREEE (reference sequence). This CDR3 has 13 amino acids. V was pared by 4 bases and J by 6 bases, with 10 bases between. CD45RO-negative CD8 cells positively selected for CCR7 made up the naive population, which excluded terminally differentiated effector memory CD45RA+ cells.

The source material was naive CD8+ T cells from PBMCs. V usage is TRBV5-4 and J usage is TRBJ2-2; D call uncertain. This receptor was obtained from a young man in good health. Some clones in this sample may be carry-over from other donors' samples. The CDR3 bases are TGTGCCAGCAGCCGACCTTACTCCGGGGAGCTGTTTTTT. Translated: CASSRPYSGELFF.